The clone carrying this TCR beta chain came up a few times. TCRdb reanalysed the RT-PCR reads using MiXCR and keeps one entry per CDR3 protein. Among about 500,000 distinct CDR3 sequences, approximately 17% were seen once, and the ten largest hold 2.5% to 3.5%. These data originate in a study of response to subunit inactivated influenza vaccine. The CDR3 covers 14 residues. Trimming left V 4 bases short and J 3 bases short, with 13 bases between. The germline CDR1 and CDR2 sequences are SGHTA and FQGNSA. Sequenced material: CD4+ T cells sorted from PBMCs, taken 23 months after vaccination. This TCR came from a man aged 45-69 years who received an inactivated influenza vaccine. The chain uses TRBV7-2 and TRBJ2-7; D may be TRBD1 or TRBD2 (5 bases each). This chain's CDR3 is CASSSSRDLYEQYF. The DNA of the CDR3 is TGTGCCAGCAGCTCAAGCCGGGACCTCTACGAGCAGTACTTC.